These T cell receptor beta chains were read from a single sample in a study of cytomegalovirus exposure and HLA in healthy donors. Profiled with immunoSEQ multiplex PCR; TCRdb holds only in-frame clones, not every one. The repertoire holds around 120,000 clones, roughly 80% seen once, with about 4% in the top ten. Material for sequencing was PBMCs. These receptors were taken from a woman aged 40 to 55 in good health and CMV-seronegative. Both conserved end residues are part of each CDR3. Each record gives: V gene, J gene, clone size, D gene, CDR3 protein, CDR3 DNA. D genes are given only for firm matches. Not every row has a clone size; where given, it reads once, few, many or a size class.

v_call: TRBV7-8; j_call: TRBJ1-2; clone_size: .; d_call: TRBD1; cdr3_aa: CASSLARGNTRGYTF; cdr3_nt: TGTGCCAGCAGCTTAGCCAGGGGGAATACGCGAGGCTACACCTTC
v_call: TRBV11-2; j_call: TRBJ2-7; clone_size: .; d_call: .; cdr3_aa: CASSLVTRSSYEQYF; cdr3_nt: TGTGCCAGCAGCTTAGTCACCCGCAGCTCCTACGAGCAGTACTTC
v_call: TRBV7-9; j_call: TRBJ2-7; clone_size: .; d_call: TRBD2; cdr3_aa: CASSLGTSGTYEQYF; cdr3_nt: TGTGCCAGCAGCTTAGGTACTAGCGGGACCTACGAGCAGTACTTC
v_call: TRBV7-6; j_call: TRBJ2-2; clone_size: .; d_call: TRBD2; cdr3_aa: CASSPSGGGNTGELFF; cdr3_nt: TGTGCCAGCAGCCCCTCGGGAGGGGGGAACACCGGGGAGCTGTTTTTT
v_call: TRBV29-1; j_call: TRBJ2-7; clone_size: .; d_call: .; cdr3_aa: CSVLRERDEQYF; cdr3_nt: TGCAGCGTCTTACGGGAGAGGGACGAGCAGTACTTC
v_call: TRBV28; j_call: TRBJ2-2; clone_size: .; d_call: TRBD1; cdr3_aa: CASSRDRVYPGELFF; cdr3_nt: TGTGCCAGCAGCCGCGACAGGGTATACCCCGGGGAGCTGTTTTTT
v_call: TRBV28; j_call: TRBJ2-7; clone_size: .; d_call: TRBD1; cdr3_aa: CASSRDPGQGYEQYF; cdr3_nt: TGTGCCAGCAGTCGAGACCCGGGACAGGGCTACGAGCAGTACTTC
v_call: TRBV6-1; j_call: TRBJ1-1; clone_size: .; d_call: .; cdr3_aa: CASSEGRGRRNTEAFF; cdr3_nt: TGTGCCAGCAGTGAAGGTAGGGGAAGAAGGAACACTGAAGCTTTCTTT
v_call: TRBV28; j_call: TRBJ2-2; clone_size: once; d_call: TRBD2; cdr3_aa: CATVGRASGSTGELFF; cdr3_nt: TGTGCCACCGTGGGTCGGGCTAGCGGGAGCACCGGGGAGCTGTTTTTT
v_call: TRBV4-2; j_call: TRBJ2-7; clone_size: few; d_call: .; cdr3_aa: CASSQEGRAFYEQYF; cdr3_nt: TGTGCCAGCAGCCAAGAGGGCAGGGCCTTCTACGAGCAGTACTTC
v_call: TRBV6-1; j_call: TRBJ2-3; clone_size: few; d_call: TRBD2; cdr3_aa: CASSRTSGGTDTQYF; cdr3_nt: TGTGCCAGCAGTCGGACTAGCGGGGGTACGGATACGCAGTATTTT
v_call: TRBV4-2; j_call: TRBJ1-2; clone_size: .; d_call: .; cdr3_aa: CASSQGSRYGYTF; cdr3_nt: TGTGCCAGCAGCCAAGGATCGCGCTATGGCTACACCTTC
v_call: TRBV5-4; j_call: TRBJ1-1; clone_size: .; d_call: TRBD1; cdr3_aa: CASNRDRGYTEAFF; cdr3_nt: TGTGCCAGCAACCGGGACAGGGGTTACACTGAAGCTTTCTTT
v_call: TRBV9; j_call: TRBJ2-7; clone_size: .; d_call: .; cdr3_aa: CASSVGGAEQYF; cdr3_nt: TGTGCCAGCAGCGTCGGGGGTGCCGAGCAGTACTTC
v_call: TRBV9; j_call: TRBJ2-5; clone_size: .; d_call: .; cdr3_aa: CASSALPVPQETQYF; cdr3_nt: TGTGCCAGCAGCGCCCTCCCAGTCCCCCAAGAGACCCAGTACTTC
v_call: TRBV11-1; j_call: TRBJ2-3; clone_size: once; d_call: .; cdr3_aa: CASSSRTDTQYF; cdr3_nt: TGTGCCAGCAGCTCCCGGACAGATACGCAGTATTTT
v_call: TRBV10-3; j_call: TRBJ2-1; clone_size: .; d_call: TRBD2; cdr3_aa: CAIQREIHNEQFF; cdr3_nt: TGTGCCATCCAGCGGGAGATCCACAATGAGCAGTTCTTC
v_call: TRBV10-3; j_call: TRBJ1-3; clone_size: .; d_call: TRBD1; cdr3_aa: CATRDRGNTIYF; cdr3_nt: TGTGCCACCCGGGACAGAGGAAACACCATATATTTT
v_call: TRBV4-2; j_call: TRBJ2-1; clone_size: .; d_call: TRBD2; cdr3_aa: CASSHASGRGNEQFF; cdr3_nt: TGTGCCAGCAGCCACGCTAGCGGGAGGGGAAATGAGCAGTTCTTC
v_call: TRBV7-3; j_call: TRBJ2-2; clone_size: .; d_call: .; cdr3_aa: CASSRLVGDLTGELFF; cdr3_nt: TGTGCCAGCAGCCGCCTAGTGGGGGACTTGACCGGGGAGCTGTTTTTT
v_call: TRBV18; j_call: TRBJ2-1; clone_size: .; d_call: TRBD2; cdr3_aa: CASWGGYSYNEQFF; cdr3_nt: TGTGCCAGCTGGGGGGGGTACTCCTACAATGAGCAGTTCTTC
v_call: TRBV21-1; j_call: TRBJ1-1; clone_size: .; d_call: .; cdr3_aa: CASSKEPQGARTEAFF; cdr3_nt: TGTGCCAGCAGCAAGGAACCGCAGGGGGCGAGAACTGAAGCTTTCTTT
v_call: TRBV10-3; j_call: TRBJ2-7; clone_size: .; d_call: TRBD1; cdr3_aa: CAISRTGDEQYF; cdr3_nt: TGTGCCATCAGTAGAACAGGGGACGAGCAGTACTTC
v_call: TRBV9; j_call: TRBJ1-3; clone_size: once; d_call: TRBD1; cdr3_aa: CASSVGQGAGNTIYF; cdr3_nt: TGTGCCAGCAGCGTAGGGCAGGGGGCTGGAAACACCATATATTTT
v_call: TRBV5-4; j_call: TRBJ2-2; clone_size: .; d_call: .; cdr3_aa: CASSPSGLPVTGELFF; cdr3_nt: TGTGCCAGCAGCCCCTCGGGACTCCCAGTGACCGGGGAGCTGTTTTTT
v_call: TRBV10-3; j_call: TRBJ2-7; clone_size: .; d_call: TRBD2; cdr3_aa: CAISEAGGSSYEQYF; cdr3_nt: TGTGCCATCAGTGAAGCGGGGGGTTCCTCCTACGAGCAGTACTTC
v_call: TRBV4-1; j_call: TRBJ1-2; clone_size: .; d_call: .; cdr3_aa: CASSQEASLGAYGYTF; cdr3_nt: TGCGCCAGCAGCCAAGAGGCGAGCCTGGGGGCCTATGGCTACACCTTC
v_call: TRBV28; j_call: TRBJ1-6; clone_size: .; d_call: TRBD1; cdr3_aa: CASTDRVGSYNSPLHF; cdr3_nt: TGTGCCAGCACGGACAGGGTAGGCTCCTATAATTCACCCCTCCACTTT
v_call: TRBV13; j_call: TRBJ2-7; clone_size: .; d_call: TRBD1; cdr3_aa: CASLHRQGAKEQYF; cdr3_nt: TGTGCCAGCTTGCACCGACAGGGGGCGAAGGAGCAGTACTTC
v_call: TRBV4-1; j_call: TRBJ2-1; clone_size: .; d_call: .; cdr3_aa: CASSQALASEQFF; cdr3_nt: TGCGCCAGCAGCCAAGCTCTAGCTAGTGAGCAGTTCTTC
v_call: TRBV10-3; j_call: TRBJ1-1; clone_size: .; d_call: .; cdr3_aa: CAISGRNRGTEAFF; cdr3_nt: TGTGCCATCAGTGGGCGTAATAGGGGCACTGAAGCTTTCTTT
v_call: TRBV7-2; j_call: TRBJ2-7; clone_size: .; d_call: .; cdr3_aa: CASSKSAGFSYEQYF; cdr3_nt: TGTGCCAGCAGCAAAAGTGCGGGTTTTTCCTACGAGCAGTACTTC
v_call: TRBV7-8; j_call: TRBJ2-5; clone_size: once; d_call: TRBD2; cdr3_aa: CASSLVLAGGYQETQYF; cdr3_nt: TGTGCCAGCAGCTTAGTGCTAGCGGGGGGTTACCAAGAGACCCAGTACTTC
v_call: TRBV7-6; j_call: TRBJ1-1; clone_size: .; d_call: TRBD1; cdr3_aa: CASSKQGAPLNTEAFF; cdr3_nt: TGTGCCAGCAGCAAACAGGGGGCACCATTAAACACTGAAGCTTTCTTT
v_call: TRBV9; j_call: TRBJ2-7; clone_size: .; d_call: TRBD1; cdr3_aa: CASSVDDRAAGEQYF; cdr3_nt: TGTGCCAGCAGCGTAGACGACAGGGCGGCGGGCGAGCAGTACTTC
v_call: TRBV28; j_call: TRBJ2-5; clone_size: once; d_call: .; cdr3_aa: CASSLRQGNQETQYF; cdr3_nt: TGTGCCAGCAGTTTACGGCAGGGGAACCAAGAGACCCAGTACTTC
v_call: TRBV19; j_call: TRBJ1-4; clone_size: few; d_call: TRBD1; cdr3_aa: CASSSGQGATNEKLFF; cdr3_nt: TGTGCCAGTAGTAGCGGACAGGGTGCAACTAATGAAAAACTGTTTTTT
v_call: TRBV7-3; j_call: TRBJ2-1; clone_size: few; d_call: .; cdr3_aa: CASSLTGSSYNEQFF; cdr3_nt: TGTGCCAGCAGCTTAACAGGGAGCTCCTACAATGAGCAGTTCTTC
v_call: TRBV7-2; j_call: TRBJ2-1; clone_size: .; d_call: TRBD2; cdr3_aa: CASSLSREGVGEQFF; cdr3_nt: TGTGCCAGCAGCTTATCGCGGGAGGGAGTAGGTGAGCAGTTCTTC
v_call: TRBV9; j_call: TRBJ1-6; clone_size: .; d_call: .; cdr3_aa: CASSVETTHNSPLHF; cdr3_nt: TGTGCCAGCAGCGTAGAGACTACACACAATTCACCCCTCCACTTT
v_call: TRBV7-9; j_call: TRBJ2-1; clone_size: .; d_call: .; cdr3_aa: CASSLLGGTYYNEQFF; cdr3_nt: TGTGCCAGCAGCTTACTCGGGGGTACATACTACAATGAGCAGTTCTTC
v_call: TRBV5-1; j_call: TRBJ1-2; clone_size: .; d_call: .; cdr3_aa: CASSLQVNYGYTF; cdr3_nt: TGCGCCAGCAGCTTACAGGTTAACTATGGCTACACCTTC
v_call: TRBV28; j_call: TRBJ1-1; clone_size: .; d_call: .; cdr3_aa: CASSLQGSNTEAFF; cdr3_nt: TGTGCCAGCAGTCTACAGGGCTCGAACACTGAAGCTTTCTTT